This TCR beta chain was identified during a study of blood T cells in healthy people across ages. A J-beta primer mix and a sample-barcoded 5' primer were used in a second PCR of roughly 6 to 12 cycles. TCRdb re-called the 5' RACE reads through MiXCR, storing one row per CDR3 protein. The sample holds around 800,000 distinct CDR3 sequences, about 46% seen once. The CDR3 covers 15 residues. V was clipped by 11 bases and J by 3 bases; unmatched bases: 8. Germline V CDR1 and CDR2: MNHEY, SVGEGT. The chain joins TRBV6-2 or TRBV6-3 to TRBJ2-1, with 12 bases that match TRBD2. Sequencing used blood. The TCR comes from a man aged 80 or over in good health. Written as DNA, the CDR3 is TGTGCCTCCTCAGGACTAGCGGGAATCTACAATGAGCAGTTCTTC. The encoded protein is CASSGLAGIYNEQFF.